This TCR beta chain was recovered during a study of T cell repertoires in cytomegalovirus infection. There are a few counts of this clonotype. Antigen: not known. Germline-derived CDR1 and CDR2 are MNHNY and SVGAGI (reference sequence). This CDR3 region has 14 residues. The germline V and J ends were trimmed by 6 bases and 10 bases, with 19 bases remaining between them. TCRdb ran MiXCR on the reads and lists one entry per CDR3 protein. The repertoire holds about 920,000 distinct CDR3 sequences, 31% seen once, with about an eighth in the top ten. This sequence originates from a human donor in good health (CMV status not recorded). Some clones in this sample may be carry-over from other donors' samples. This material consisted of cultured CD8+ T cells from PBMCs, taken from culture after CMV antigen stimulation. The chain couples TRBV6-6 to TRBJ2-1, with D hard to call. CDR3 amino acids: CASSIPGLLSEQFF. As DNA, the CDR3 is TGTGCCAGCAGCATCCCGGGCCTTTTAAGCGAGCAGTTCTTC.